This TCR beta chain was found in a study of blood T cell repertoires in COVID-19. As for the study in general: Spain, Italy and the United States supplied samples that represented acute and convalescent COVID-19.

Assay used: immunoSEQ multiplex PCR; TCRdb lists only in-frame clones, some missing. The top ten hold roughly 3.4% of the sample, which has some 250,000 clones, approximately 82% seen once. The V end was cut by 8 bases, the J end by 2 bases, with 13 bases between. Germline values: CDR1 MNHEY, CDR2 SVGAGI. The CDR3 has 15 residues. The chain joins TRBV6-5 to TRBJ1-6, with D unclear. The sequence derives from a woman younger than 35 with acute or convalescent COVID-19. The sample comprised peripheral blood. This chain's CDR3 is CASREGIAYNSPLHF. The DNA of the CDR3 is TGTGCCAGCCGAGAGGGTATCGCCTATAATTCACCCCTCCACTTT.